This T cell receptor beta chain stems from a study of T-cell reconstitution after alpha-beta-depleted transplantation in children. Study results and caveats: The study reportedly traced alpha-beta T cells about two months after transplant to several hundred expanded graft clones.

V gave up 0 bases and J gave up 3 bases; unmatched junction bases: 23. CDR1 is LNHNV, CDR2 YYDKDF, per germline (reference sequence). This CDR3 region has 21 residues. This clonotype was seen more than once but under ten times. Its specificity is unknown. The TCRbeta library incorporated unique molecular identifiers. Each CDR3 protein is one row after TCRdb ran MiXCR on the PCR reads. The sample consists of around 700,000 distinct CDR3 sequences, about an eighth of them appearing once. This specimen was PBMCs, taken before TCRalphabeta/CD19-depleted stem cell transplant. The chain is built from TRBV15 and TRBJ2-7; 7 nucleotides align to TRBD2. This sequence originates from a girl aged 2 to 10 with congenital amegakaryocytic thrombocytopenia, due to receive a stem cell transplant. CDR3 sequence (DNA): TGTGCCACCAGCAGAGATCCCGTCGGACTAGTCTGGAAAGGACTTAACTACGAGCAGTACTTC. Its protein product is CATSRDPVGLVWKGLNYEQYF.